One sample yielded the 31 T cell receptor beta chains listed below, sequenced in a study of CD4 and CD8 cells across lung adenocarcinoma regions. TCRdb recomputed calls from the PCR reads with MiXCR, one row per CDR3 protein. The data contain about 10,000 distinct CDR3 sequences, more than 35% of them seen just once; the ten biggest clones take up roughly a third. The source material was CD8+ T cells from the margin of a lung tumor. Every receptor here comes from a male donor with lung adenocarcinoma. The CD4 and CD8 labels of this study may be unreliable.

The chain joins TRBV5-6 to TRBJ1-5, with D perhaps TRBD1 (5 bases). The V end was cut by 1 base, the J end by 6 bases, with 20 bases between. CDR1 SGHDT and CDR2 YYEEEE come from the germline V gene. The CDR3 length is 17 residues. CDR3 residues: CASSLRVGRDLAQPQHF. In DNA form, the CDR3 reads TGTGCCAGCAGCTTGAGAGTAGGCAGGGATTTGGCTCAGCCCCAGCATTTT. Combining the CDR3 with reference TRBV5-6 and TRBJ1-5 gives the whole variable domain DAGVTQSPTHLIKTRGQQVTLRCSPKSGHDTVSWYQQALGQGPQFIFQYYEEEERQRGNFPDRFSGHQFPNYSSELNVNALLLGDSALYLCASSLRVGRDLAQPQHFGDGTRLSIL.

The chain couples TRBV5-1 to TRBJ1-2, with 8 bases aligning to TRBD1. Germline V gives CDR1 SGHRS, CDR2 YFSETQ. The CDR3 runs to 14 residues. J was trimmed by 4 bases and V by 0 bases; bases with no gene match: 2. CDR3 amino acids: CASSLADRGYGYTF. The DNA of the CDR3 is TGCGCCAGCAGCTTGGCCGACAGGGGCTATGGCTACACCTTC.

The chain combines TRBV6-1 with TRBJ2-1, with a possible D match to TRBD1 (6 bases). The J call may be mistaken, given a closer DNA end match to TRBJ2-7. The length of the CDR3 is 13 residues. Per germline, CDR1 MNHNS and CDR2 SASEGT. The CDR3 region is CASSAGQSYEQYF. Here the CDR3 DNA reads TGTGCCAGCAGCGCAGGACAGTCCTACGAGCAGTACTTC.

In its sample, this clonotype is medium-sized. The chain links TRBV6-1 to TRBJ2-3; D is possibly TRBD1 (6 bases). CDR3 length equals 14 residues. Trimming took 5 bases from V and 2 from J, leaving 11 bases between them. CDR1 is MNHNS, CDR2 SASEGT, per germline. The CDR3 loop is CASSPGVPTDTQYF. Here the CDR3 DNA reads TGTGCCAGCAGTCCAGGGGTCCCCACAGATACGCAGTATTTT.

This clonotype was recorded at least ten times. In nucleotides, the CDR3 is TGTGCCAGCAGTGAAGAGGCTAGCGGGGGAGAGACCCAGTTCTTC. Translated: CASSEEASGGETQFF. The chain couples TRBV25-1 to TRBJ2-1, with 10 bases lining up with TRBD2. After removal of 2 bases from V and 13 bases from J, the junction contained 11 bases not matched to a gene. The CDR3 consists of 15 residues. Germline CDR1 MGHDK, CDR2 SYGVNS.

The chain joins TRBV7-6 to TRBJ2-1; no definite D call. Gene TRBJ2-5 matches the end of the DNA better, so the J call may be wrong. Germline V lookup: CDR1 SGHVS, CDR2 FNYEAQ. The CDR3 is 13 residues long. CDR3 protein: CASSLASFETQYF. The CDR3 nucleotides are TGTGCCAGCAGCTTAGCCTCATTTGAGACCCAGTACTTC.

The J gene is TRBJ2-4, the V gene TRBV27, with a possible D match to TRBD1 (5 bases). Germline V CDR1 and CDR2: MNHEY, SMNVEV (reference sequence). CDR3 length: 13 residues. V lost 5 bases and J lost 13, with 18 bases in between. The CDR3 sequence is CASSTTGTNEQYF. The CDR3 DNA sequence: TGTGCCAGCAGTACCACAGGTACCAATGAGCAGTACTTC.

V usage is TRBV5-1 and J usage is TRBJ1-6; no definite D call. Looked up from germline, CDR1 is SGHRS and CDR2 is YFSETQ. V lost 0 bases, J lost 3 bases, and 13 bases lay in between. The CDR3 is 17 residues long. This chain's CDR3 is CASSLVGISLYNSPLHF. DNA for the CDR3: TGCGCCAGCAGCTTGGTTGGGATAAGCCTCTATAATTCACCCCTCCACTTT.

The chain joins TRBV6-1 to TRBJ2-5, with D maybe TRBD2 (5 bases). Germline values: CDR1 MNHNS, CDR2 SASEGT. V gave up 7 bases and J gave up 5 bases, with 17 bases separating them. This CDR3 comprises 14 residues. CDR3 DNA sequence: TGTGCCAGCACCGAGGGCCCCTCGACTGAGACCCAGTACTTC. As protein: CASTEGPSTETQYF.

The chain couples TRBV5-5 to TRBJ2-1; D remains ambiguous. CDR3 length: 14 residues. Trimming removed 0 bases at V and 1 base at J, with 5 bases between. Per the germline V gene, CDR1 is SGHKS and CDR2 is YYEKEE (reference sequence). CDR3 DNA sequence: TGTGCCAGCAGCTTGGCGACTTCCTACAATGAGCAGTTCTTC. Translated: CASSLATSYNEQFF.

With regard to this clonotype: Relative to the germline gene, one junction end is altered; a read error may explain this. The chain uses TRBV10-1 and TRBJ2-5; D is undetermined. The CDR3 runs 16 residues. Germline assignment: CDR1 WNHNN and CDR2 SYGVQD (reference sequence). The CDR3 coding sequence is TGCGCCAGCAGTGAGGCCGGGCGGCAGGCCAAAGACACCCAGTACTTC. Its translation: CASSEAGRQAKDTQYF.

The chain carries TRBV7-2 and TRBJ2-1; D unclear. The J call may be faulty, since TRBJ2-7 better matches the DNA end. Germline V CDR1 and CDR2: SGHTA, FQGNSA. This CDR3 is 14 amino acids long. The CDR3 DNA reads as TGTGCCAGCAGCTTCTACCTCTCCTCCTACGAGCAGTACTTC. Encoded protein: CASSFYLSSYEQYF.

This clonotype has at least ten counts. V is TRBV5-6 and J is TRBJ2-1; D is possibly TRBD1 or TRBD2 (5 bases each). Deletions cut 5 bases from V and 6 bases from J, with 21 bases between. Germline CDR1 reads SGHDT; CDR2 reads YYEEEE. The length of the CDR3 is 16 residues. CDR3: CASRIRLTGRVNEQFF. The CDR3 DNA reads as TGTGCCAGCAGAATTCGTTTAACGGGACGGGTCAATGAGCAGTTCTTC. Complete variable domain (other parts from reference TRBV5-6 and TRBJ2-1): DAGVTQSPTHLIKTRGQQVTLRCSPKSGHDTVSWYQQALGQGPQFIFQYYEEEERQRGNFPDRFSGHQFPNYSSELNVNALLLGDSALYLCASRIRLTGRVNEQFFGPGTRLTVL.

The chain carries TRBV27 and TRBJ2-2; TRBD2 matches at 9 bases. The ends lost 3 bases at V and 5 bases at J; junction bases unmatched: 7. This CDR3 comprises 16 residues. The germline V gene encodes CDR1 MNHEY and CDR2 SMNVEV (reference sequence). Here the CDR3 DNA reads TGTGCCAGCAGTTTTTTTGCGGGGGGGCCGACCGGGGAGCTGTTTTTT. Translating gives CASSFFAGGPTGELFF.

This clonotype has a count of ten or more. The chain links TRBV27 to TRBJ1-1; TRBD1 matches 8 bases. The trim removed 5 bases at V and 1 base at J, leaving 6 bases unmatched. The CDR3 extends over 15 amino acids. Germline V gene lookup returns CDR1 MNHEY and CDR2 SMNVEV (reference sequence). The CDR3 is CASSPWDRPNTEAFF. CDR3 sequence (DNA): TGTGCCAGCAGTCCCTGGGACAGGCCGAACACTGAAGCTTTCTTT.

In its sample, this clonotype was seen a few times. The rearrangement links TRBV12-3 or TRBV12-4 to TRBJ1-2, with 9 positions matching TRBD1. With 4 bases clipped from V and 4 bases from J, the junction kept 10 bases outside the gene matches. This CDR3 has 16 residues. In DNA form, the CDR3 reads TGTGCCAGCAGTTCCCCCCCCGGGACAGGGAGCTATGGCTACACCTTC. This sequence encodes CASSSPPGTGSYGYTF.

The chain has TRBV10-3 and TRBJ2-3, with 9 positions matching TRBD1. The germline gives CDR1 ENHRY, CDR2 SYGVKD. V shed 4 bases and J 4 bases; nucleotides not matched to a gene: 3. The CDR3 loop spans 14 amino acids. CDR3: CAISVNRGPDTQYF. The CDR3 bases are TGTGCCATCAGTGTTAACAGGGGGCCAGATACGCAGTATTTT.

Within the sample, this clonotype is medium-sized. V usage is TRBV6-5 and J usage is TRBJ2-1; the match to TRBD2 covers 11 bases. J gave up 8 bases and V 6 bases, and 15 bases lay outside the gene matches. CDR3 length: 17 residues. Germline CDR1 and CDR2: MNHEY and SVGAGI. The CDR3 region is CASRYRDPRLAGYEQFF. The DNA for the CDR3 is TGTGCCAGCAGATACCGGGACCCCCGACTAGCGGGATATGAGCAGTTCTTC.

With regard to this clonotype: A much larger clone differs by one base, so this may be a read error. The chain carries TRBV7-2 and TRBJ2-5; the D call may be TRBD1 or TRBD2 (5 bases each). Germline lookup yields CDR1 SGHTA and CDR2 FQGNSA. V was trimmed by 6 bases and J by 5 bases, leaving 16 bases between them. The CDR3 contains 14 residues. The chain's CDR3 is CASRLTPWGETQYF. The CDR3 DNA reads TGTGCCAGCAGGTTGACCCCTTGGGGGGAGACCCAGTACTTC.

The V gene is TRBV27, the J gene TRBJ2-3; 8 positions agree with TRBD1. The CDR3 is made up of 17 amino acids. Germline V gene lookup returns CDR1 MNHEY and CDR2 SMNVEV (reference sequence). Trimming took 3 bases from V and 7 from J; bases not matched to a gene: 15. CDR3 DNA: TGTGCCAGCAGTTTGATCTCGGGGCCAGGGGGCAAAAATACGCAGTATTTT. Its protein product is CASSLISGPGGKNTQYF.

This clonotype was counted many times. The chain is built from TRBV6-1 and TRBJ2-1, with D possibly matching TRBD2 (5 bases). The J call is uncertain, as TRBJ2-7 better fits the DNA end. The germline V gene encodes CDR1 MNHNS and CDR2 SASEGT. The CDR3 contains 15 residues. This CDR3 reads CASSPRAGTPYEQYF. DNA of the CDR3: TGTGCCAGCAGCCCACGGGCGGGTACACCGTACGAGCAGTACTTC.

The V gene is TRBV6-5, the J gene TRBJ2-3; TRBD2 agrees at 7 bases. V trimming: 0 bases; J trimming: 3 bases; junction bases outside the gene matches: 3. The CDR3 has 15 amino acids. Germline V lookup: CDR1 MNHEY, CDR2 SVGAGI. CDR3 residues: CASSYSRRGTDTQYF. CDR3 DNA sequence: TGTGCCAGCAGTTACTCGAGGCGGGGGACAGATACGCAGTATTTT.

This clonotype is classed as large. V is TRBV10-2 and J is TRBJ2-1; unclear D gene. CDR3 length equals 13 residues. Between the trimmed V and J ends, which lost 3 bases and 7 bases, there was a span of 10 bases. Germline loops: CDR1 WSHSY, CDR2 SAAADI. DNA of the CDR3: TGCGCCAGCAGTGACCCCGCCGGGAATGAGCAGTTCTTC. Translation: CASSDPAGNEQFF.

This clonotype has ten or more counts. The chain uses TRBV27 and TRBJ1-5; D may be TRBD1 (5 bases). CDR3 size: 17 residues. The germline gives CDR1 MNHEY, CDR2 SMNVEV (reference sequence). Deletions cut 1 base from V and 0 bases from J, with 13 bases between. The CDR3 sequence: CASSLYGTAYSNQPQHF. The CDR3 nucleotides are TGTGCCAGCAGTTTATATGGGACGGCTTATAGCAATCAGCCCCAGCATTTT.

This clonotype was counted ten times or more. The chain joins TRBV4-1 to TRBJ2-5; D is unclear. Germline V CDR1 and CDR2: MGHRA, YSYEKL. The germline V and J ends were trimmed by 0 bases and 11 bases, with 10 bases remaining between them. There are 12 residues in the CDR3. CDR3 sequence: CASSQDGREQYF. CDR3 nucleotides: TGCGCCAGCAGCCAAGACGGCAGAGAGCAGTACTTC.

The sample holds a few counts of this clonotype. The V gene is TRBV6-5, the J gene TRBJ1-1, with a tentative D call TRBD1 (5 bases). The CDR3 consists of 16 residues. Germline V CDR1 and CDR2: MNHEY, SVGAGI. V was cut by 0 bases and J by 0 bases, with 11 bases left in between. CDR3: CASSYSTGTLNTEAFF. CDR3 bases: TGTGCCAGCAGTTACTCAACCGGGACCTTGAACACTGAAGCTTTCTTT.

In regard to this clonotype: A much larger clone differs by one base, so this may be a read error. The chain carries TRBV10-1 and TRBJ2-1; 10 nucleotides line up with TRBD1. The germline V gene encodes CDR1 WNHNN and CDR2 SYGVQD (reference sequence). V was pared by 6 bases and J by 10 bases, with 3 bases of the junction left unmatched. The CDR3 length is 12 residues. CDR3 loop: CASRDRGYEQFF. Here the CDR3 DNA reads TGCGCCAGCAGGGACAGGGGGTACGAGCAGTTCTTC.

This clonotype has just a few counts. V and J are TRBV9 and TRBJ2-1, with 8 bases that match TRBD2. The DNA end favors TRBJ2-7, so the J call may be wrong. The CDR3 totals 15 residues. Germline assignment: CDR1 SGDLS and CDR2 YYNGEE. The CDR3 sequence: CASSVGAGALYEQYF. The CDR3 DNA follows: TGTGCCAGCAGCGTAGGAGCGGGGGCCCTCTACGAGCAGTACTTC.

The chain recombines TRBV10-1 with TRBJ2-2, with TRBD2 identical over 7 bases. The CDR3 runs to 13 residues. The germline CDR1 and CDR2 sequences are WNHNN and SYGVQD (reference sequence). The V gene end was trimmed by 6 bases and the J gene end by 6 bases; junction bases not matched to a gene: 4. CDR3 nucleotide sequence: TGCGCCAGCAGCAGGACTAGTGCCGGGGAGCTGTTTTTT. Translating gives CASSRTSAGELFF.

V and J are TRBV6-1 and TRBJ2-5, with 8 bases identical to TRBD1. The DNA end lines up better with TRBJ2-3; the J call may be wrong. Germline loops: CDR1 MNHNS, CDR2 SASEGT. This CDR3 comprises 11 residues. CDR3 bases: TGTGCCAGCCGGGACAGGTATACGCAGTATTTT. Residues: CASRDRYTQYF.

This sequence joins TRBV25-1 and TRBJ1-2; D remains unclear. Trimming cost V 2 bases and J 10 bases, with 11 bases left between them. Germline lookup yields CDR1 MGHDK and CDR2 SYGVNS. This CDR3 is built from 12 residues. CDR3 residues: CASSERGADYTF. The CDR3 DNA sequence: TGTGCCAGCAGTGAAAGAGGTGCGGACTACACCTTC.